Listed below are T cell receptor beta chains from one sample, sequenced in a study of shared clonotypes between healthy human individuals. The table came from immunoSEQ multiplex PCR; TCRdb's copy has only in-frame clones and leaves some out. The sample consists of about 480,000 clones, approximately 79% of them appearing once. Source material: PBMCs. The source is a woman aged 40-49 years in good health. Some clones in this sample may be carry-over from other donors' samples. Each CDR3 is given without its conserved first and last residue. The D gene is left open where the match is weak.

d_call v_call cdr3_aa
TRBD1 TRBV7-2 ASSYRDRLTAGELF
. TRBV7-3 ASSALGGGFTEAF
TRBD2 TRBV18 ASSPFTSGNQETQY
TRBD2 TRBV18 ASSPGLRETQY
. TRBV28 ASSLVTKQY
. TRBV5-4 ASSPGAGLSKRDEQF
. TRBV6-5 ASSYEGTGNSPLH
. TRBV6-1 ASSVGRIQETQY
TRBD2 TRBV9 ASSVATSGMGHEQF
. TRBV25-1 ASSERGPNYGYT
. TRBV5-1 ASSLVGGGMVGETQY
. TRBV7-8 ASSLNADISRAEAF
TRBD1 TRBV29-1 SVARTGNYEQY
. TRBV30 AWSRASQYEQY
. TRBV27 ASSRCGVTEKLF
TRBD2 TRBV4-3 ASSRSLAGPPFGEQY
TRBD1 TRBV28 ASSFRGPGRNTEAF
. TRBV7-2 ASSRDRYEQY
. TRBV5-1 ASSPGGANEKLF
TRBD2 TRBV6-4 ASRETSGTTDTQY
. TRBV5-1 ASREGLSYNEQF
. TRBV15 ATSRVRAEQF
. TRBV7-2 ASSTQGLPNTGELF
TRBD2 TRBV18 ASSPRGGTRADEQF
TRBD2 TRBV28 ASSFGRGLAVQETQY
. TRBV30 AWSDGERVIGQY
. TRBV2 ASRNLFDTEAF
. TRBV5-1 ASSLDYNEQF
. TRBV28 ASSLTGTTGELF
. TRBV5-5 ASSFRGVGTDTQY
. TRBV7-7 ASSLVSGQSYEQY
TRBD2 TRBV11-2 ASSSLAGGGETQY
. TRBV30 AWSVDEQPQH
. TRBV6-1 ASSSVGSQPQH
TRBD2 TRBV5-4 ASSSGLPPYNEQF
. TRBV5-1 ASSGGTVSTNEQF
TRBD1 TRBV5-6 ASSGGQVPRETQY
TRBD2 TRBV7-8 ASSARLREVPGF
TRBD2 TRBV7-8 ASSSSPLASGNSYNEQF
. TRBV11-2 ASSQVRDASGSYNEQF
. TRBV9 ASSARPRRSSGNTIY
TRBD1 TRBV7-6 ASSFDRGGGYT
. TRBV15 ATSVGTGFVGTQY
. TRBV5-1 ASRTGTGSQAIEPQH
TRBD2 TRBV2 ASSREGSQETQY
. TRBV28 ASRTHPEGYT
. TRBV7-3 ASSLRQLETQY
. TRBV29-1 SATEAANEKLF
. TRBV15 ATSRGQNYEQY
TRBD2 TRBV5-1 ASSLGTSDNEQF
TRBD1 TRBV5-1 ASSLASAGGYTEAF
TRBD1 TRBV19 ASSSGQGVAGANVLT
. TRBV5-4 ASSVDSTTFSGNTIY